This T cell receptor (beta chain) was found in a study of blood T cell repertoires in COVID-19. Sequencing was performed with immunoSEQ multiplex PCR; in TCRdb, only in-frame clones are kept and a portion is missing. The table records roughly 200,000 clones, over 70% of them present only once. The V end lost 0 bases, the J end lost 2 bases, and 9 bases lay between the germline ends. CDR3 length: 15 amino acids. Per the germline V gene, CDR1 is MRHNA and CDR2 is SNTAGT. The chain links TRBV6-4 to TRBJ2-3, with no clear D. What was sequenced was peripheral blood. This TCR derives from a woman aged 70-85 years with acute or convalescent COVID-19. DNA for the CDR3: TGTGCCAGCAGTGACTCAGGCAGCGACACAGATACGCAGTATTTT. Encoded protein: CASSDSGSDTDTQYF.